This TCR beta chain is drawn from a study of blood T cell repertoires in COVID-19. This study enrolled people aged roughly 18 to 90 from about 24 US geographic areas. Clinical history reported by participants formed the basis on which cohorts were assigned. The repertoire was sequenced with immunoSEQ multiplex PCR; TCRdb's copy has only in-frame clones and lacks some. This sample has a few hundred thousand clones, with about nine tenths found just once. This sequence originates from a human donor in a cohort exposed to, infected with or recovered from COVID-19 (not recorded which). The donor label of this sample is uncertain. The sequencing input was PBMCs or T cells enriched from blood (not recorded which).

CDR3 amino acids: CAGARGGDNEQFF. CDR3 nucleotide sequence: TGTGCCGGCGCCCGGGGGGGAGACAATGAGCAGTTCTTC. The V and J genes are TRBV2 and TRBJ2-1; 8 nucleotides align to TRBD2. The ends lost 11 bases at V and 5 bases at J; junction bases unmatched: 8. The CDR3 has 13 residues. CDR1 and CDR2 (germline): SNHLY, FYNNEI.